This T cell receptor beta chain was sequenced in a study of glioma-infiltrating T cells after dendritic cell vaccination. Study in general: Patients received autologous tumor lysate-pulsed dendritic cell vaccination between about 2003 and 2013. Monocyte-derived dendritic cells, cultured approximately 7 days with IL-4 and GM-CSF, were pulsed with autologous tumor lysate.

Time point denoted: after dendritic cell vaccination, including at tumor progression/relapse. Isocitrate dehydrogenase mutation was absent in all glioblastoma patients. The CDR3 spans 15 residues. Losses at the gene ends were 5 bases for V and 4 bases for J; bases not matched to a gene: 7. From germline, CDR1 is SEHNR and CDR2 FQNEAQ (reference sequence). This clone was detected once. Amplification used 60 V beta primers and 13 J beta primers. Assay used: immunoSEQ multiplex PCR; TCRdb lists only in-frame clones, some missing. The data hold about 50,000 clones, with about 91% observed a single time. Sequenced here: blood, sampled after dendritic cell vaccination. This receptor was identified in a human donor with glioblastoma. The V call is TRBV7-9, the J call TRBJ2-3, with 9 bases lining up with TRBD1. Here the CDR3 reads CASSTGQGPSDTQYF. CDR3 sequence (DNA): TGTGCCAGCAGCACCGGACAGGGGCCGTCAGATACGCAGTATTTT.